This section outlines one T cell receptor (beta chain) sequence together with its context. One end of the junction does not line up with germline, which may come from a read error. Per the germline V gene, CDR1 is SSHAT and CDR2 is FNYEAQ (reference sequence). This CDR3 spans 15 amino acids. Produced via immunoSEQ multiplex PCR; TCRdb's table is partial and in-frame only. The table has fewer than 30,000 clones, about 74% seen once. This sample was included in a study of OX40 agonist ivuxolimab in advanced cancers. The sequences come from CD4+ or CD8+ T cells sorted from blood, collected in a trial of the OX40 agonist ivuxolimab. The rearrangement joins TRBV7-7 to TRBJ2-3; no definite D call. This receptor was taken from an adult with an advanced solid tumor such as melanoma, head and neck, liver or kidney cancer. The CDR3 sequence: CASNSLGEVTDTQYF. The DNA of the CDR3 is TGTGCTAGCAACTCCTTGGGCGAGGTCACAGATACGCAGTATTTT.